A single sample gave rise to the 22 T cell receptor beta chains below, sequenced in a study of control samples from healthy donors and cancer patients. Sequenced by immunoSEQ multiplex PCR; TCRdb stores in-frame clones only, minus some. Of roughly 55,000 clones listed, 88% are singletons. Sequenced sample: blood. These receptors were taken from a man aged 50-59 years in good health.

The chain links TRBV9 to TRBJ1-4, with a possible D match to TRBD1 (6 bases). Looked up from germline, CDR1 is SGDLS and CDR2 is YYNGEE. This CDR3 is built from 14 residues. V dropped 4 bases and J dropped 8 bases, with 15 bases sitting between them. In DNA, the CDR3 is TGTGCCAGCAGCTCAGGGGATCGGCAGGAAAAACTGTTTTTT. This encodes CASSSGDRQEKLFF. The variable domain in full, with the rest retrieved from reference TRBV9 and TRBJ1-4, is DSGVTQTPKHLITATGQRVTLRCSPRSGDLSVYWYQQSLDQGLQFLIQYYNGEERAKGNILERFSAQQFPDLHSELNLSSLELGDSALYFCASSSGDRQEKLFFGSGTQLSVL.

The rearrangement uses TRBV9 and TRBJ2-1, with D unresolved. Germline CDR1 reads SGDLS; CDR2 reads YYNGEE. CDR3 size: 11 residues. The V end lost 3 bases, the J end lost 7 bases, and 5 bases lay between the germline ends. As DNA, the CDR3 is TGTGCCAGCAGCGCCCTAAATGAGCAGTTCTTC. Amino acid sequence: CASSALNEQFF.

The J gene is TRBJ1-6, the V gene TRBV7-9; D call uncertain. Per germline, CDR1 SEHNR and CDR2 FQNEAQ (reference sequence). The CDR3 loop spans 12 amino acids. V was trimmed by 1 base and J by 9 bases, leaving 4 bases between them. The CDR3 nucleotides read TGTGCCAGCAGCTTAGGGTCTTCACCCCTCCACTTT. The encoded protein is CASSLGSSPLHF.

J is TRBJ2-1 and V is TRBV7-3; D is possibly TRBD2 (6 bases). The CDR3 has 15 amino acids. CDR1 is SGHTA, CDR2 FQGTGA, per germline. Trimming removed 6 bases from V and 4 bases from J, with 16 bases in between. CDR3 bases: TGTGCCAGCAGATGGTCTAGCGAGGTTTACAATGAGCAGTTCTTC. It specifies CASRWSSEVYNEQFF.

The CDR3 nucleotides are TGTGCCAGCAGCTTTAGGGAGTTAACCGGGGAGCTGTTTTTT. It is translated as CASSFRELTGELFF. The chain is built from TRBV11-2 and TRBJ2-2; D may be TRBD2 (5 bases). V lost 3 bases, J lost 5 bases, and 10 bases lay in between. The CDR3 totals 14 residues. Germline CDR1 is SGHAT and CDR2 is FQNNGV.

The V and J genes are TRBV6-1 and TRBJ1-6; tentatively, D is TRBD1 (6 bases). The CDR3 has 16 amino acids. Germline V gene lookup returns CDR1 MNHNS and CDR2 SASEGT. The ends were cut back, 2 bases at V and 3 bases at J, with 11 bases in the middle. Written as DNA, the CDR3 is TGTGCCAGCAGTGAACAGGGGCGAGTCTATAATTCACCCCTCCACTTT. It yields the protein CASSEQGRVYNSPLHF.

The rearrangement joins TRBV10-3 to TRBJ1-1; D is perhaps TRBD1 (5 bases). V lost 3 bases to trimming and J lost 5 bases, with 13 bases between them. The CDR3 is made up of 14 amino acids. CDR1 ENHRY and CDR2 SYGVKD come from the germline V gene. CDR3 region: CAISEPNRGTEAFF. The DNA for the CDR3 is TGTGCCATCAGTGAACCTAACCGGGGGACTGAAGCTTTCTTT.

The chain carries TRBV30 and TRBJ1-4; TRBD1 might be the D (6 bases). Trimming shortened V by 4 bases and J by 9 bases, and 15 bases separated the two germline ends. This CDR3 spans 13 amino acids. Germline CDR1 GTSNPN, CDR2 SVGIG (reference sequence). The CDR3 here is CAWTPSGEQKLFF. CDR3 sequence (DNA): TGTGCCTGGACCCCCTCAGGGGAACAAAAACTGTTTTTT.

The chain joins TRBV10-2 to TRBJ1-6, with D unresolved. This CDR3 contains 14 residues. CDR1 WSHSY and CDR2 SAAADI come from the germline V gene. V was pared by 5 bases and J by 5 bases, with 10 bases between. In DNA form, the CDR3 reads TGCGCCAGCAGTCAGACTCCCAATAATTCACCCCTCCACTTT. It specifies CASSQTPNNSPLHF.

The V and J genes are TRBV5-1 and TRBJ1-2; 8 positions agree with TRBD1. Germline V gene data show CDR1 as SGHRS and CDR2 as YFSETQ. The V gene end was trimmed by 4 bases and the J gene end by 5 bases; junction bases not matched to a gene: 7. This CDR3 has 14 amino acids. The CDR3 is CASSLDRVEYGYTF. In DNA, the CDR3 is TGCGCCAGCAGCCTGGACAGGGTAGAGTATGGCTACACCTTC.

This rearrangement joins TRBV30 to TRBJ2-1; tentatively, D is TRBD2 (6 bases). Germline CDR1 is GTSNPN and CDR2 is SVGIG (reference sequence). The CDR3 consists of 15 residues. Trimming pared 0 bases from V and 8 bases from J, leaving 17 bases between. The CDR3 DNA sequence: TGTGCCTGGAGTGTCGGGGGATTTAGTATGGATGAGCAGTTCTTC. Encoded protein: CAWSVGGFSMDEQFF.

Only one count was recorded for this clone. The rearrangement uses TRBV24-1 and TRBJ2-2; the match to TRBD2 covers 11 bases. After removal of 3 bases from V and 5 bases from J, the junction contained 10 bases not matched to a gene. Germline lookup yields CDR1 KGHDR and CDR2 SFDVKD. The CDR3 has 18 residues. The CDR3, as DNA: TGTGCCACCAGTGATGCAGTGCTAGCGGGAGGTGAGACCGGGGAGCTGTTTTTT. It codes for CATSDAVLAGGETGELFF.

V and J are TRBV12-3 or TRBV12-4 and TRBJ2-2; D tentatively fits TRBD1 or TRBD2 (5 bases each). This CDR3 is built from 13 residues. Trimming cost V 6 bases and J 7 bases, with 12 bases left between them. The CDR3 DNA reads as TGTGCCAGCAGCCAGGGAAGCGGCGGGGAGCTGTTTTTT. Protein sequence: CASSQGSGGELFF.

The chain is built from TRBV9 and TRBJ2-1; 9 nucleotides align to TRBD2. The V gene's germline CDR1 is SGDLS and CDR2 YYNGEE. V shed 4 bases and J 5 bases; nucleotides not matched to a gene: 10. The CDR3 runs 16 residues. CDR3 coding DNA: TGTGCCAGCAGCCCCTACGGGACTAGCCTAGACAATGAGCAGTTCTTC. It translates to CASSPYGTSLDNEQFF.

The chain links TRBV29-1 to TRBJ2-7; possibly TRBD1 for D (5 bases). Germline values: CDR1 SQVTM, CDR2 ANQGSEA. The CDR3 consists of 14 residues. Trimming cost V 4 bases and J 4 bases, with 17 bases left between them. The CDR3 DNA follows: TGCAGCGTTGGGGGTGACAGTCCGCCATACGAGCAGTACTTC. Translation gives CSVGGDSPPYEQYF.

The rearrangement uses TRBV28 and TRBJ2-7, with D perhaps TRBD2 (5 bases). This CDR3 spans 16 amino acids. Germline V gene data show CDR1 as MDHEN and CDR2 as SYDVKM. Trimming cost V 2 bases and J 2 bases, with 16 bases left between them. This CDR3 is CASSLGPGVLPYEQYF. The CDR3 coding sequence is TGTGCCAGCAGTTTAGGTCCCGGGGTCCTGCCCTACGAGCAGTACTTC.

CDR3 amino acids: CASSLGRGDYGYTF. CDR3 DNA: TGTGCCAGCAGTTTGGGCAGGGGAGACTATGGCTACACCTTC. The chain uses TRBV27 and TRBJ1-2; a possible D gene is TRBD1 (6 bases). This CDR3 comprises 14 residues. The V and J ends lost 3 bases and 3 bases respectively, with 11 bases between them. Germline loops: CDR1 MNHEY, CDR2 SMNVEV (reference sequence).

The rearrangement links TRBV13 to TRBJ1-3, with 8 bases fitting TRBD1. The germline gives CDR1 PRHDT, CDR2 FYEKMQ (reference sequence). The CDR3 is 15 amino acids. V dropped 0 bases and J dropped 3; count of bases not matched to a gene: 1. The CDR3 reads CASSLGGQGGNTIYF. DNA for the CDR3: TGTGCCAGCAGCTTAGGAGGACAGGGTGGAAACACCATATATTTT. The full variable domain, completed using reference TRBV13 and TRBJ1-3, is AAGVIQSPRHLIKEKRETATLKCYPIPRHDTVYWYQQGPGQDPQFLISFYEKMQSDKGSIPDRFSAQQFSDYHSELNMSSLELGDSALYFCASSLGGQGGNTIYFGEGSWLTVV.

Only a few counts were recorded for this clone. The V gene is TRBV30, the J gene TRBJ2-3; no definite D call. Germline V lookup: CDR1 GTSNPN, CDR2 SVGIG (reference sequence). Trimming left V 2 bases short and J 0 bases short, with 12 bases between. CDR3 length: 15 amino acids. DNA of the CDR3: TGTGCCTGGAGTTCTGGCATATCTAGCACAGATACGCAGTATTTT. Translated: CAWSSGISSTDTQYF.

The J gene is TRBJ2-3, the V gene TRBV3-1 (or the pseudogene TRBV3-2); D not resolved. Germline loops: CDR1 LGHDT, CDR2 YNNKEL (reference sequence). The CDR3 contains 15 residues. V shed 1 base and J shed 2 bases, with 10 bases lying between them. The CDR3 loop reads CASSQVVSPTDTQYF. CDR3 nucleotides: TGTGCCAGCAGCCAAGTGGTTAGTCCCACAGATACGCAGTATTTT.

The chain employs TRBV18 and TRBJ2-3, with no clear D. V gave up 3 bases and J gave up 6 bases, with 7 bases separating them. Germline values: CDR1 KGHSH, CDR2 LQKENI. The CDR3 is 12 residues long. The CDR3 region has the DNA TGTGCCAGCTCACCGGAAATGGATACGCAGTATTTT. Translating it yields CASSPEMDTQYF. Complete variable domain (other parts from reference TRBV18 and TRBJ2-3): NAGVMQNPRHLVRRRGQEARLRCSPMKGHSHVYWYRQLPEEGLKFMVYLQKENIIDESGMPKERFSAEFPKEGPSILRIQQVVRGDSAAYFCASSPEMDTQYFGPGTRLTVL.

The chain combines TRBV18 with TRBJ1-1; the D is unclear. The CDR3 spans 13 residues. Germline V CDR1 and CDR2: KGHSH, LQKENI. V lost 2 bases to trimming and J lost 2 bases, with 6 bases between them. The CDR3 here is CASSPVDNTEAFF. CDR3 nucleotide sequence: TGTGCCAGCTCACCAGTGGATAACACTGAAGCTTTCTTT.